The rows below give T cell receptor beta chains drawn from one sample of a study of T cells in Graves' hyperthyroidism and ophthalmopathy. Each CDR3 protein is one row after TCRdb ran MiXCR on the multiplex PCR reads. Here the sample spans around 400,000 distinct CDR3 sequences, approximately 25% being singletons. Specimen: blood. These receptors were obtained from a man aged 50-60 years with Graves' hyperthyroidism. Both conserved end residues are part of each CDR3.

V gene	J gene	CDR3 protein
TRBV7-9	TRBJ2-3	CARSSTSGGTDTQYF
TRBV5-1	TRBJ1-1	CASRRSGTEAFF
TRBV27	TRBJ1-5	CAITVFRDRGNQPQHF
TRBV3-1	TRBJ1-5	CASSQSTPGQGGGKYQPQHF
TRBV7-3	TRBJ2-1	CASSLLASGRNEQFF
TRBV27	TRBJ2-1	CASSLDTYNEQFF
TRBV20-1	TRBJ1-2	CSALNRALSYGYTF
TRBV7-3	TRBJ1-3	CASSLTMPGNTIYF
TRBV30	TRBJ2-3	CAWTAGGTDTQYF
TRBV3-1	TRBJ2-1	CASSLVYQRDEQFF
TRBV27	TRBJ1-1	CASTPGPNTEAFF
TRBV27	TRBJ2-5	CASSFDREEETQYF
TRBV3-1	TRBJ2-1	CASSQDVEQFF
TRBV29-1	TRBJ2-1	CSVDNEQFF
TRBV14	TRBJ2-1	CASSPLRGDRGEQFF
TRBV15	TRBJ2-3	CATSRGAGGYTDTQYF
TRBV20-1	TRBJ1-5	CSASLRLNQPQHF
TRBV6-1	TRBJ2-7	CASSLPGGREQYF
TRBV18	TRBJ1-2	CASSLQGDGYTF
TRBV20-1	TRBJ2-7	CSARVLANSYEQYF
TRBV7-2	TRBJ1-2	CASTQGAGTNYGYTF
TRBV20-1	TRBJ2-7	CSATPRTGDSYEQYF
TRBV10-2	TRBJ1-2	CASSESASGGTLPYGYTF
TRBV6-1	TRBJ2-1	CASSEAWGGAWNEQFF
TRBV6-1	TRBJ1-2	CASNKQDAYGYTF
TRBV20-1	TRBJ1-5	CSARDGVDNQPQHF
TRBV7-3	TRBJ2-1	CASSSTSGRAQFF
TRBV12-3/TRBV12-4	TRBJ2-2	CASSTLAGGPNTGELFF
TRBV28	TRBJ2-3	CASSGGGAGGEDTQYF
TRBV27	TRBJ1-1	CASSLWRGYTEAFF
TRBV2	TRBJ2-5	CATTPDRGLETQYF
TRBV29-1	TRBJ2-7	CSVGTRGSTYEQYF